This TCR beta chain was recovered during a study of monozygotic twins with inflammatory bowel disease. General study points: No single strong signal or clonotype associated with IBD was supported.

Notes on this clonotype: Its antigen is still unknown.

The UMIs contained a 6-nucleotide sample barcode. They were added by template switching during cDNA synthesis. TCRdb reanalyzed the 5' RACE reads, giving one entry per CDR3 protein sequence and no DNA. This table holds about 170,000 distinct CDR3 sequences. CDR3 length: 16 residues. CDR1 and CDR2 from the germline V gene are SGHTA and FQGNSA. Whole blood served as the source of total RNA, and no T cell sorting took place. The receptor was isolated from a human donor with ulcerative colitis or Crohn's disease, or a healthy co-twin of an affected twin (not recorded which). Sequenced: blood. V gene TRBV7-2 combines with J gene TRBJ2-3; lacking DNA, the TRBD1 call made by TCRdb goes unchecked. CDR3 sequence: CASSNGGGGSTDTQYF.